Detailed here is one TCR beta chain. Its antigen is not known. Deletions cut 10 bases from V and 12 bases from J, with 16 bases between. Germline V CDR1 and CDR2: SNHLY, FYNNEI. The CDR3 sequence is 11 residues long. 5'RACE with constant-segment primers yielded barcoded, UMI-tagged TCR alpha and TCR beta cDNA libraries. TCRdb processed the 5' RACE reads anew with MiXCR; each CDR3 protein has one entry. The table lists 470,000 or so distinct CDR3 sequences, roughly 18% of them singletons. This sample is part of a study of T-cell memory formation after mild COVID-19. Notes on the study in general: Confirmation of SARS-CoV-2 specificity was lacking for second-wave clones peaking day 37. Later expanders leaned CD4+, whereas clones that contracted between day 15 and 85 were balanced CD4/CD8.

The sequencing sample was made of PBMCs or a T cell subset sorted from them (not recorded which). The V gene is TRBV2, the J gene TRBJ2-1; either TRBD1 or TRBD2 may supply D (5 bases each). This TCR derives from a young man who had mild COVID-19 (a few samples of this study predate the infection). Cell type and time point are not known. CDR3 nucleotide sequence: TGTGCCACCTGGGACGGACTTGGGCAGTTCTTC. Protein sequence: CATWDGLGQFF.